What follows are 21 T cell receptor beta chains derived from one specimen sequenced in a study of PD-1 blockade in classical Hodgkin lymphoma. Time point specified: cycle 4 day 1 (C4D1), after less than 7 weeks of nivolumab. Patients all relapsed after autologous stem cell transplantation, and there was variation in brentuximab vedotin exposure. Investigators isolated CD4+ T cells from thawed PBMCs through magnetic negative selection. Assay: immunoSEQ multiplex PCR; the TCRdb copy retains only in-frame clones and omits some. The sample consists of about 13,000 clones, about four fifths of them appearing once. This material consisted of CD4+ T cells from blood, taken before the fourth cycle of nivolumab. The source of these receptors is a human donor with classical Hodgkin lymphoma.

This clone appeared a single time. This rearrangement joins TRBV19 to TRBJ2-1; TRBD1 aligns across 7 bases. The V gene end was trimmed by 1 base and the J gene end by 4 bases; junction bases not matched to a gene: 4. The CDR3 length is 15 residues. CDR1 LNHDA and CDR2 SQIVND come from the germline V gene (reference sequence). CDR3 sequence reads: CASSIAGDSYNEQFF. The CDR3 DNA sequence: TGTGCCAGTAGTATAGCTGGGGACAGTTACAATGAGCAGTTCTTC.

The chain joins TRBV30 to TRBJ1-5; no reliable D call. Germline CDR1 and CDR2: GTSNPN and SVGIG (reference sequence). The length of the CDR3 is 14 residues. Trimming left V 3 bases short and J 3 bases short, with 12 bases between. The DNA for the CDR3 is TGTGCCTGGAGAGATACAAGGTTCAATCAGCCCCAGCATTTT. Its translation: CAWRDTRFNQPQHF. Drawing the rest from reference TRBV30 and TRBJ1-5, the complete variable domain is SQTIHQWPATLVQPVGSPLSLECTVEGTSNPNLYWYRQAAGRGLQLLFYSVGIGQISSEVPQNLSASRPQDRQFILSSKKLLLSDSGFYLCAWRDTRFNQPQHFGDGTRLSIL.

In its sample, this clone was seen a few times. This sequence joins TRBV27 and TRBJ1-2; 7 bases match TRBD1. The CDR3 sequence is 13 residues long. Germline loops: CDR1 MNHEY, CDR2 SMNVEV (reference sequence). J was trimmed by 5 bases and V by 4 bases; bases with no gene match: 4. This chain's CDR3 is CASSSTGNYGYTF. DNA for the CDR3: TGTGCCAGCAGTTCGACAGGGAATTATGGCTACACCTTC.

This clone appeared a few times. The CDR3 DNA sequence: TGTGCCAGCAGCCCGGGACCGAGGACGAACACCGGGGAGCTGTTTTTT. This sequence encodes CASSPGPRTNTGELFF. The chain carries TRBV5-5 and TRBJ2-2, with D perhaps TRBD1 or TRBD2 (5 bases each). The ends were cut back, 4 bases at V and 0 bases at J, with 13 bases in the middle. Per germline, CDR1 SGHKS and CDR2 YYEKEE (reference sequence). This CDR3 comprises 16 residues. Supplemented by reference TRBV5-5 and TRBJ2-2, the full variable domain reads DAGVTQSPTHLIKTRGQQVTLRCSPISGHKSVSWYQQVLGQGPQFIFQYYEKEERGRGNFPDRFSARQFPNYSSELNVNALLLGDSALYLCASSPGPRTNTGELFFGEGSRLTVL.

This chain links TRBV6-5 with TRBJ2-7; 9 bases agree with TRBD1. The germline CDR1 and CDR2 sequences are MNHEY and SVGAGI. This CDR3 spans 14 amino acids. The V segment lost 6 bases and the J segment 2 bases; nucleotides outside the gene matches: 5. As DNA, the CDR3 is TGTGCCAGCAGACCGGACAGGGGCGCCTACGAGCAGTACTTC. Translated: CASRPDRGAYEQYF.

The J gene is TRBJ1-1, the V gene TRBV5-1, with 8 bases that match TRBD1. Per the germline V gene, CDR1 is SGHRS and CDR2 is YFSETQ. J gave up 5 bases and V 7 bases, and 16 bases lay outside the gene matches. This CDR3 is built from 16 residues. CDR3 amino acids: CASRTPGQGGRTEAFF. The CDR3, as DNA: TGCGCCAGCCGAACCCCCGGACAGGGAGGAAGGACTGAAGCTTTCTTT.

The chain combines TRBV15 with TRBJ2-5; 7 nucleotides agree with TRBD2. Germline V gives CDR1 LNHNV, CDR2 YYDKDF (reference sequence). The CDR3 extends over 13 amino acids. V was clipped by 5 bases and J by 4 bases; unmatched bases: 4. The CDR3 region has the DNA TGTGCCACCAGCGGGGGGGTCGGAGAGACCCAGTACTTC. It encodes CATSGGVGETQYF.

The J gene is TRBJ1-4, the V gene TRBV2, with 8 bases that match TRBD1. The V and J ends lost 7 bases and 0 bases, in that order; junction bases with no gene match: 16. CDR1 and CDR2 from the germline V gene are SNHLY and FYNNEI. The length of the CDR3 is 19 residues. This CDR3 is CASTRQGTLRPATNEKLFF. The CDR3 coding sequence is TGTGCCAGCACCAGACAGGGGACACTCCGCCCGGCAACTAATGAAAAACTGTTTTTT.

The CDR3: CASSQVAGLAGDTQYF. The CDR3 coding sequence is TGTGCCAGCAGCCAGGTAGCGGGACTAGCAGGAGATACGCAGTATTTT. V is TRBV11-3 and J is TRBJ2-3; 9 bases are shared with TRBD2. The CDR3 extends over 16 amino acids. Germline CDR1 is SGHNT and CDR2 is YENEEA. V dropped 5 bases and J dropped 5; count of bases not matched to a gene: 11.

V gene TRBV7-2 combines with J gene TRBJ2-7; D not certain. The CDR3 runs to 13 residues. With 5 bases removed from V and 2 bases from J, the gap between germline ends came to 10 bases. The germline CDR1 and CDR2 sequences are SGHTA and FQGNSA. The CDR3 nucleotides are TGTGCCAGCAGCCCGCTAGTTACCTACGAGCAGTACTTC. Protein sequence: CASSPLVTYEQYF.

The V and J genes are TRBV10-2 and TRBJ2-5, with TRBD2 matching 10 bases. The germline V gene has CDR1 WSHSY and CDR2 SAAADI. Trimming removed 6 bases from V and 5 bases from J; junction bases left unmatched: 9. The CDR3 extends over 15 amino acids. CDR3 in amino acids: CASRGELAGDETQYF. In DNA, the CDR3 is TGCGCCAGCAGGGGAGAGCTAGCGGGAGATGAGACCCAGTACTTC.

The CDR3 coding sequence is TGTGCCAGCAGTCCTAGTCCCGGGACACTCTACGAGCAGTACTTC. This gives the protein CASSPSPGTLYEQYF. The chain uses TRBV28 and TRBJ2-7; maybe TRBD1 (6 bases). V dropped 5 bases and J dropped 3 bases, with 17 bases sitting between them. CDR3 length equals 15 residues. The V gene's germline CDR1 is MDHEN and CDR2 SYDVKM.

Here the CDR3 reads CASSLVGTGGETQYF. Written as DNA, the CDR3 is TGTGCCAGCAGCTTAGTGGGGACAGGGGGGGAGACCCAGTACTTC. V gene TRBV7-6 combines with J gene TRBJ2-5; 11 bases map to TRBD1. CDR3 length equals 15 residues. J gave up 5 bases and V 1 base, and 3 bases lay outside the gene matches. Germline CDR1 reads SGHVS; CDR2 reads FNYEAQ.

This rearrangement joins TRBV29-1 to TRBJ1-3; 7 bases map to TRBD1. Germline trimming cut 5 bases from V and 1 base from J; bases unmatched to any gene: 5. The CDR3 consists of 14 residues. The germline V gene has CDR1 SQVTM and CDR2 ANQGSEA. CDR3 amino acids: CSVMTGRSGNTIYF. The CDR3 bases are TGCAGCGTTATGACAGGGAGGTCTGGAAACACCATATATTTT.

V usage is TRBV7-2 and J usage is TRBJ1-4, with D uncertain. CDR3 length: 14 residues. Germline loops: CDR1 SGHTA, CDR2 FQGNSA. The V and J ends lost 5 bases and 8 bases respectively, with 15 bases between them. The DNA of the CDR3 is TGTGCCAGCAGCCAACGGGCCGATGACGAAAAACTGTTTTTT. Its protein is CASSQRADDEKLFF. Full variable domain (missing parts from reference TRBV7-2 and TRBJ1-4): GAGVSQSPSNKVTEKGKDVELRCDPISGHTALYWYRQSLGQGLEFLIYFQGNSAPDKSGLPSDRFSAERTGGSVSTLTIQRTQQEDSAVYLCASSQRADDEKLFFGSGTQLSVL.

The V call is TRBV4-1, the J call TRBJ2-6; TRBD1 matches at 7 bases. V shed 5 bases, J shed 0 bases, and the junction held 10 bases outside the gene matches. Germline-derived CDR1 and CDR2 are MGHRA and YSYEKL. This CDR3 is built from 18 residues. For the CDR3, the DNA is TGCGCCAGCAGCACCCGACAGGGCGTAAACTCTGGGGCCAACGTCCTGACTTTC. Translation gives CASSTRQGVNSGANVLTF.

This clone has more than one count but fewer than ten. The chain is built from TRBV11-2 and TRBJ1-5; 8 bases line up with TRBD1. The CDR3 extends over 15 amino acids. V trimming: 5 bases; J trimming: 5 bases; junction bases outside the gene matches: 8. Germline-derived CDR1 and CDR2 are SGHAT and FQNNGV. The CDR3 protein is CASSPGQGKDQPQHF. The CDR3 region has the DNA TGTGCCAGCAGCCCCGGACAGGGAAAAGATCAGCCCCAGCATTTT.

This chain connects TRBV5-1 to TRBJ1-6; 9 bases line up with TRBD1. Trimming at V came to 4 bases and at J to 7 bases, leaving 6 bases not matched to a gene. This CDR3 spans 15 amino acids. Per the germline V gene, CDR1 is SGHRS and CDR2 is YFSETQ. The CDR3 region is CASSLSGTGNSPLHF. For the CDR3, the DNA is TGCGCCAGCAGCCTCTCCGGGACAGGGAATTCACCCCTCCACTTT. The whole variable domain, filled in from reference TRBV5-1 and TRBJ1-6, reads KAGVTQTPRYLIKTRGQQVTLSCSPISGHRSVSWYQQTPGQGLQFLFEYFSETQRNKGNFPGRFSGRQFSNSRSEMNVSTLELGDSALYLCASSLSGTGNSPLHFGNGTRLTVT.

The V call is TRBV6-5, the J call TRBJ2-3; 9 nucleotides agree with TRBD2. CDR3 length: 14 residues. Germline CDR1 is MNHEY and CDR2 is SVGAGI. V gave up 3 bases and J gave up 6 bases; unmatched junction bases: 4. The CDR3 region is CASSYLAGDDTQYF. CDR3 DNA: TGTGCCAGCAGTTATTTAGCGGGAGACGATACGCAGTATTTT.

The CDR3 region is CASSLKGAYYGYTF. The DNA for the CDR3 is TGTGCCAGCAGTTTAAAAGGGGCTTACTATGGCTACACCTTC. The chain employs TRBV27 and TRBJ1-2, with D perhaps TRBD1 (5 bases). Looked up from germline, CDR1 is MNHEY and CDR2 is SMNVEV (reference sequence). V was shortened by 2 bases and J by 3 bases, with 10 bases between the two germline ends. This CDR3 has 14 residues.

The chain links TRBV18 to TRBJ1-2; D is ambiguous. Germline values: CDR1 KGHSH, CDR2 LQKENI. V lost 3 bases and J 1 base, leaving 12 bases between the germline ends. This CDR3 contains 15 residues. CDR3 amino acids: CASSPLGNLNYGYTF. The CDR3 coding sequence is TGTGCCAGCTCACCCCTGGGCAACCTTAACTATGGCTACACCTTC. The variable domain in full, with the rest retrieved from reference TRBV18 and TRBJ1-2, is NAGVMQNPRHLVRRRGQEARLRCSPMKGHSHVYWYRQLPEEGLKFMVYLQKENIIDESGMPKERFSAEFPKEGPSILRIQQVVRGDSAAYFCASSPLGNLNYGYTFGSGTRLTVV.